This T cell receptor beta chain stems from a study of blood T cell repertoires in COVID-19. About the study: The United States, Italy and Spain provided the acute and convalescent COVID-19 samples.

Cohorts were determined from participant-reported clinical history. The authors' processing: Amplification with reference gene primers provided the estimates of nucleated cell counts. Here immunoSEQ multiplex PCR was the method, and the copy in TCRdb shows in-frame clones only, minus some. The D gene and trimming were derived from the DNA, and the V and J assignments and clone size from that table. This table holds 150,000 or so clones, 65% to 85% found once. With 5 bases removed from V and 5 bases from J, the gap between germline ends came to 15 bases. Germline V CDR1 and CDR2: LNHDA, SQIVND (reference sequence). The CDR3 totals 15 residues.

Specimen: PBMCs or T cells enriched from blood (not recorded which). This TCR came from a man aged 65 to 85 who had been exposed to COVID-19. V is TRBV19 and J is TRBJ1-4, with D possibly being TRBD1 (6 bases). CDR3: CASSPRQDRNEKLFF. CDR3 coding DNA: TGTGCCAGTAGTCCCAGACAGGATCGGAATGAAAAACTGTTTTTT.